This TCR beta chain is drawn from a study of blood T cell repertoires in COVID-19. Study at large: PBMCs, B-cell-depleted T cells, or T cells were the source of the cDNA or gDNA that made up the material.

Germline V gene lookup returns CDR1 MRHNA and CDR2 SNTAGT. Trimming removed 0 bases at V and 3 bases at J, with 12 bases between. The CDR3 is made up of 16 amino acids. TCRdb keeps only in-frame clones here, not all; method: immunoSEQ multiplex PCR. The data contain tens of thousands of clones, approximately 73% of them singletons. This clone has a handful of counts. The chain uses TRBV6-4 and TRBJ2-1; a weak D match, TRBD1 (6 bases). The TCR originated in an elderly man with acute or convalescent COVID-19. The sequenced sample consisted of peripheral blood. The CDR3 loop is CASSDSGTLIYNEQFF. CDR3 nucleotides: TGTGCCAGCAGTGACTCGGGGACACTTATCTACAATGAGCAGTTCTTC.